This TCR beta chain was sequenced during a study of blood T cell repertoires in COVID-19. Those who participated ranged in age from roughly 18 to 89 years and resided in some 24 US areas. Before being deemed recovered, Cohort 3 donors had two negative PCRs, clearance, or symptom resolution. This CDR3 is 16 amino acids long. Between the trimmed V and J ends, which lost 6 bases and 5 bases, there was a span of 23 bases. Germline values: CDR1 MDHEN, CDR2 SYDVKM. Produced via immunoSEQ multiplex PCR; TCRdb's table is partial and in-frame only. The sample shows 190,000 or so clones, around 89% of them seen only once.

V usage is TRBV28 and J usage is TRBJ2-7; possibly TRBD2 for D (5 bases). Sequencing was carried out using PBMCs or T cells enriched from blood (not recorded which). The source is a man aged 25-40 years who had recovered from COVID-19. The chain's CDR3 is CASSPPGDPLLHEQYF. CDR3 in DNA: TGTGCCAGCAGCCCCCCCGGGGATCCCCTCCTCCACGAGCAGTACTTC. Using reference TRBV28 and TRBJ2-7 for the parts outside the CDR3, the full variable domain is DVKVTQSSRYLVKRTGEKVFLECVQDMDHENMFWYRQDPGLGLRLIYFSYDVKMKEKGDIPEGYSVSREKKERFSLILESASTNQTSMYLCASSPPGDPLLHEQYFGPGTRLTVT.